What follows are 28 T cell receptor beta chains derived from one specimen sequenced in a study of vaccination effects on CD4 cells after COVID-19. Isolating CD4+ T cells followed less than 12 days of culture. According to PCR results, the person was infected with SARS-CoV-2 between March and December 2020. The cohort was immunized with two doses of either the BNT162b2 or mRNA-1273 vaccine. The data were produced by immunoSEQ multiplex PCR, yet TCRdb's version contains in-frame clones alone and is incomplete. The sample consists of around 50,000 clones, nearly 75% of them appearing once. Their antigen targets remain unknown. The sequenced sample was CD4+ T cells from PBMCs cultured without peptide, obtained after COVID-19 vaccination. The receptors shown here come from a human donor who had a prior SARS-CoV-2 infection.

The chain links TRBV9 to TRBJ2-3; D call uncertain. Germline CDR1 and CDR2: SGDLS and YYNGEE. The CDR3 length is 13 residues. Between the trimmed V and J ends, which lost 0 bases and 4 bases, there was a span of 6 bases. CDR3 bases: TGTGCCAGCAGCGTAGCAGCACCAGATACGCAGTATTTT. This translates into CASSVAAPDTQYF.

This sequence joins TRBV20-1 and TRBJ1-4, with D hard to call. Trimming shortened V by 3 bases and J by 8 bases, and 13 bases separated the two germline ends. The CDR3 is 13 amino acids. The germline CDR1 and CDR2 sequences are DFQATT and SNEGSKA (reference sequence). Here the CDR3 reads CSASGSMWEKLFF. The CDR3 region has the DNA TGCAGTGCTAGTGGGTCGATGTGGGAAAAACTGTTTTTT.

The V and J genes are TRBV12-5 and TRBJ1-1; D remains unclear. The germline V gene encodes CDR1 LGHNT and CDR2 FRNRAP. The CDR3 covers 15 residues. The V end was cut by 4 bases, the J end by 1 base, with 13 bases between. CDR3 sequence (DNA): TGTGCTAGTGGTTCCGCCCGGGAGGAGAACACTGAAGCTTTCTTT. Amino acid sequence: CASGSAREENTEAFF.

The CDR3 DNA is TGCGCCAGCAGCTTGGTACGTAACTACGAGCAGTACTTC. Residues: CASSLVRNYEQYF. This rearrangement joins TRBV5-1 to TRBJ2-7, with D uncertain. CDR3 length: 13 amino acids. Germline CDR1 is SGHRS and CDR2 is YFSETQ. V was trimmed by 0 bases and J by 3 bases, leaving 7 bases between them.

This clone was observed a single time. The rearrangement links TRBV6-1 to TRBJ2-1; TRBD2 might be the D (5 bases). Trimming pared 4 bases from V and 0 bases from J, leaving 13 bases between. This CDR3 spans 16 amino acids. In germline, CDR1 is MNHNS, CDR2 SASEGT. CDR3 sequence: CASSVGRGGSYNEQFF. The CDR3 DNA reads TGTGCCAGCAGTGTTGGTCGGGGTGGCTCCTACAATGAGCAGTTCTTC.

This clone was counted a few times. The V gene is TRBV2, the J gene TRBJ2-1; 7 nucleotides agree with TRBD2. Unmatched junction bases numbered 8, after V lost 6 bases and J lost 0 bases. Per the germline V gene, CDR1 is SNHLY and CDR2 is FYNNEI. There are 16 residues in the CDR3. This chain's CDR3 is CASSDLAAYSYNEQFF. The CDR3 nucleotides read TGTGCCAGCAGCGACCTAGCGGCCTACTCCTACAATGAGCAGTTCTTC. Full variable domain (remainder filled in from reference TRBV2 and TRBJ2-1): EPEVTQTPSHQVTQMGQEVILRCVPISNHLYFYWYRQILGQKVEFLVSFYNNEISEKSEIFDDQFSVERPDGSNFTLKIRSTKLEDSAMYFCASSDLAAYSYNEQFFGPGTRLTVL.

The rearrangement joins TRBV11-2 to TRBJ1-2; D is unresolved. The V end lost 1 base, the J end lost 4 bases, and 7 bases lay between the germline ends. There are 13 residues in the CDR3. Germline CDR1 reads SGHAT; CDR2 reads FQNNGV. The CDR3 reads CASSLVSPYGYTF. The CDR3 bases are TGTGCCAGCAGCTTAGTCAGCCCCTATGGCTACACCTTC. Together with reference TRBV11-2 and TRBJ1-2, the CDR3 gives the full variable domain: EAGVAQSPRYKIIEKRQSVAFWCNPISGHATLYWYQQILGQGPKLLIQFQNNGVVDDSQLPKDRFSAERLKGVDSTLKIQPAKLEDSAVYLCASSLVSPYGYTFGSGTRLTVV.

The CDR3 protein is CASSGLKGVNTEAFF. The CDR3 DNA is TGTGCCAGCAGTGGATTGAAAGGGGTGAACACTGAAGCTTTCTTT. This chain joins TRBV2 and TRBJ1-1; D perhaps matches TRBD1 (5 bases). Germline loops: CDR1 SNHLY, CDR2 FYNNEI. V was clipped by 4 bases and J by 0 bases, with 12 bases between them. CDR3 length equals 15 residues. The full variable domain, rest sourced from reference TRBV2 and TRBJ1-1, is EPEVTQTPSHQVTQMGQEVILRCVPISNHLYFYWYRQILGQKVEFLVSFYNNEISEKSEIFDDQFSVERPDGSNFTLKIRSTKLEDSAMYFCASSGLKGVNTEAFFGQGTRLTVV.

The chain combines TRBV6-5 with TRBJ1-2; D unclear. The CDR3 loop spans 12 amino acids. Germline lookup yields CDR1 MNHEY and CDR2 SVGAGI. Trimming removed 2 bases at V and 9 bases at J, with 10 bases between. The chain's CDR3 is CASSYDFLSYTF. The CDR3 coding sequence is TGTGCCAGCAGTTACGATTTTCTAAGCTACACCTTC.

The gene calls are TRBV9 and TRBJ1-2; 10 nucleotides line up with TRBD1. V gave up 0 bases and J gave up 5 bases; unmatched junction bases: 10. From germline, CDR1 is SGDLS and CDR2 YYNGEE. There are 17 residues in the CDR3. The CDR3 is CASSVAGRDRGSYGYTF. For the CDR3, the DNA is TGTGCCAGCAGCGTAGCAGGTCGGGACAGGGGTTCGTATGGCTACACCTTC.

The rearrangement uses TRBV28 and TRBJ1-4; TRBD1 agrees at 10 bases. CDR1 MDHEN and CDR2 SYDVKM come from the germline V gene. V lost 6 bases to trimming and J lost 6 bases; unmatched junction nucleotides: 4. The CDR3 covers 14 residues. In DNA, the CDR3 is TGTGCCAGCAGGACCGGGACAGGGGATGAAAAACTGTTTTTT. Its translation: CASRTGTGDEKLFF.

This clone occurred once. The CDR3 loop is CASSLYGGLGSYNEQFF. The CDR3 bases are TGTGCCAGCAGCTTATACGGGGGATTGGGCTCCTACAATGAGCAGTTCTTC. The rearrangement uses TRBV5-6 and TRBJ2-1, with D perhaps matching TRBD2 (6 bases). Between the trimmed V and J ends, which lost 2 bases and 0 bases, there was a span of 15 bases. This CDR3 is 17 amino acids long. Germline V gene data show CDR1 as SGHDT and CDR2 as YYEEEE.

The J gene is TRBJ2-7, the V gene TRBV19; D may be TRBD1 (6 bases). CDR1 is LNHDA, CDR2 SQIVND, per germline (reference sequence). The length of the CDR3 is 14 residues. Trimming shortened V by 5 bases and J by 3 bases, and 14 bases separated the two germline ends. The CDR3 nucleotides are TGTGCCAGTAGTCCGACCCCGGACAGCTACGAGCAGTACTTC. Protein sequence: CASSPTPDSYEQYF.

This sequence joins TRBV5-6 and TRBJ2-3; tentatively, D is TRBD2 (6 bases). Trimming took 3 bases from V and 9 from J, leaving 23 bases between them. Germline lookup yields CDR1 SGHDT and CDR2 YYEEEE. This CDR3 is 16 amino acids long. The CDR3 DNA reads TGTGCCAGCAGCTCTTGGGATCTTTCCCGGGACTGGACGCAGTATTTT. This sequence encodes CASSSWDLSRDWTQYF.

This chain links TRBV2 with TRBJ2-5, with D perhaps TRBD2 (6 bases). The CDR3 runs 15 residues. Per germline, CDR1 SNHLY and CDR2 FYNNEI. V was clipped by 7 bases and J by 1 base, with 16 bases between them. CDR3 amino acids: CASTVNGDSQETQYF. The DNA of the CDR3 is TGTGCCAGCACGGTAAACGGGGACTCCCAAGAGACCCAGTACTTC.

V gene TRBV11-2 combines with J gene TRBJ2-3, with 9 bases aligning to TRBD1. Germline V gene data show CDR1 as SGHAT and CDR2 as FQNNGV. V lost 0 bases, J lost 3 bases, and 16 bases stayed unmatched. The length of the CDR3 is 20 residues. CDR3 sequence: CASSLDKGGTGKQWTDTQYF. CDR3 sequence (DNA): TGTGCCAGCAGCTTAGATAAGGGAGGGACAGGGAAGCAGTGGACAGATACGCAGTATTTT.

V gene TRBV18 combines with J gene TRBJ2-7, with 7 bases matching TRBD2. Germline V lookup: CDR1 KGHSH, CDR2 LQKENI. V lost 3 bases to trimming and J lost 6 bases; unmatched junction nucleotides: 8. The CDR3 runs to 14 residues. Written as DNA, the CDR3 is TGTGCCAGCTCACCGCAGCAGCGGGGATTCGAGCAGTACTTC. Translated, it gives CASSPQQRGFEQYF.

CDR3 nucleotide sequence: TGTGCCAGCAGCTTAAAGGATTCCACCATATATTTT. It codes for CASSLKDSTIYF. This chain joins TRBV7-9 and TRBJ1-3; D remains unclear. CDR3 length: 12 residues. The V gene lost 2 bases and the J gene lost 9 bases, with 8 bases spanning the gap. Looked up from germline, CDR1 is SEHNR and CDR2 is FQNEAQ (reference sequence).

The chain has TRBV4-3 and TRBJ2-3; no firm D call. Trimming pared 0 bases from V and 2 bases from J, leaving 15 bases between. From germline, CDR1 is LGHNA and CDR2 YSLEER. This CDR3 is built from 17 residues. The CDR3 loop is CASSQDSWPQLTDTQYF. The CDR3 DNA follows: TGCGCCAGCAGCCAAGATTCGTGGCCCCAGCTCACAGATACGCAGTATTTT.

The chain combines TRBV28 with TRBJ1-2; TRBD1 matches at 9 bases. The V gene's germline CDR1 is MDHEN and CDR2 SYDVKM. The CDR3 is 14 residues long. V shed 6 bases, J shed 7 bases, and the junction held 9 bases outside the gene matches. In DNA, the CDR3 is TGTGCCAGCAGATATACAGGGGGCGCGGGTGGCTACACCTTC. Protein sequence: CASRYTGGAGGYTF.

In DNA, the CDR3 is TGTGCCAGCAGCGTCTCCACCGGTGGGACTAGGTCTAATGAGCAGTTCTTC. Amino acid sequence: CASSVSTGGTRSNEQFF. The V gene is TRBV9, the J gene TRBJ2-1, with 8 bases identical to TRBD2. The CDR3 spans 17 residues. CDR1 SGDLS and CDR2 YYNGEE come from the germline V gene. The V gene end was trimmed by 2 bases and the J gene end by 7 bases; junction bases not matched to a gene: 14.

This clone appeared a single time. The chain carries TRBV3-1 (or the pseudogene TRBV3-2) and TRBJ2-3; TRBD2 aligns across 10 bases. This CDR3 has 17 residues. The V gene end was trimmed by 1 base and the J gene end by 6 bases; junction bases not matched to a gene: 10. CDR1 is LGHDT, CDR2 YNNKEL, per germline (reference sequence). The CDR3 DNA is TGTGCCAGCAGCCAAGGTTCCCTAGCGGGAGCACACGATACGCAGTATTTT. Its protein product is CASSQGSLAGAHDTQYF.

V is TRBV11-3 and J is TRBJ2-3; 13 bases align to TRBD2. Germline-derived CDR1 and CDR2 are SGHNT and YENEEA. The length of the CDR3 is 18 residues. V shed 5 bases and J 4 bases; nucleotides not matched to a gene: 12. This chain's CDR3 is CASSLGLAGVGPPDTQYF. Here the CDR3 DNA reads TGTGCCAGCAGCCTCGGACTAGCGGGAGTAGGGCCCCCAGATACGCAGTATTTT.

J is TRBJ1-1 and V is TRBV11-1, with D maybe TRBD1 (5 bases). The germline CDR1 and CDR2 sequences are SGHAT and FQDESV (reference sequence). V was clipped by 0 bases and J by 11 bases, with 13 bases between them. The CDR3 totals 13 residues. The CDR3: CASSLAQGLGAFF. In DNA form, the CDR3 reads TGTGCCAGCAGCTTAGCGCAGGGCCTCGGGGCTTTCTTT.

This clone was picked up a small number of times. The chain is built from TRBV12-3 or TRBV12-4 and TRBJ2-3; D uncertain. The CDR3 runs 12 residues. With 6 bases removed from V and 4 bases from J, the gap between germline ends came to 8 bases. This chain's CDR3 is CASSPFPDTQYF. The DNA for the CDR3 is TGTGCCAGCAGCCCTTTCCCAGATACGCAGTATTTT.

This clone was detected once. V usage is TRBV12-5 and J usage is TRBJ2-7; unclear D gene. Germline values: CDR1 LGHNT, CDR2 FRNRAP. The length of the CDR3 is 12 residues. Deletions cut 2 bases from V and 5 bases from J, with 7 bases between. The CDR3 DNA reads TGTGCTAGTGGTTTGCCCCCGAACGAGCAGTACTTC. This translates into CASGLPPNEQYF.

For the CDR3, the DNA is TGCGCCAGCAGCTTGGTGACTAGCGGATGGGGCTACGAGCAGTACTTC. The encoded protein is CASSLVTSGWGYEQYF. The chain combines TRBV5-1 with TRBJ2-7, with 9 bases that match TRBD2. The germline CDR1 and CDR2 sequences are SGHRS and YFSETQ. Unmatched junction bases numbered 7, after V lost 0 bases and J lost 3 bases. The CDR3 has 16 amino acids.

This chain connects TRBV29-1 to TRBJ2-1, with TRBD1 as a possible D gene (6 bases). The V gene lost 2 bases and the J gene lost 0 bases, with 11 bases spanning the gap. CDR1 is SQVTM and CDR2 is ANQGSEA in the germline V gene. This CDR3 is 15 amino acids long. CDR3: CSVENRARSYNEQFF. CDR3 sequence (DNA): TGCAGCGTTGAAAACAGGGCCCGCTCCTACAATGAGCAGTTCTTC.